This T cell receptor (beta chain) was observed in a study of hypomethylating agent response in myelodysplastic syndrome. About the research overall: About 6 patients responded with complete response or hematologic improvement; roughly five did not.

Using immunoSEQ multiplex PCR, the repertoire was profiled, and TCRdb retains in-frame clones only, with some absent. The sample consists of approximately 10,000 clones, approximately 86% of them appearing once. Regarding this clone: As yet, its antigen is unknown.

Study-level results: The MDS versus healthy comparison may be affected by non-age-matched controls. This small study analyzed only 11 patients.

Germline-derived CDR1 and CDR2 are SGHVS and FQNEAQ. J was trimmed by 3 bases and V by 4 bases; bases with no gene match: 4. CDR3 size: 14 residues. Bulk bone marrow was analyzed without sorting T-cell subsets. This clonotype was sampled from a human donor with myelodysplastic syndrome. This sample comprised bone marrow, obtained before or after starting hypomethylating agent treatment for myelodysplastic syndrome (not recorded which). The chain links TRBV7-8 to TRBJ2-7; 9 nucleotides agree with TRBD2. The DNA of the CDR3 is TGTGCCAGCAGCTCCGGGACTAGCTTCTACGAGCAGTACTTC. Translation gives CASSSGTSFYEQYF.